This T cell receptor beta chain appears in the sequencing data of a study of T cells in women clearing cervical HPV infection. Study-level information: Controls' single incident HPV16 infection cleared within 12 months without precancer.

TCR beta CDR3 amplified by multiplex PCR from approximately 1,100 ng genomic DNA. Profiling relied on immunoSEQ multiplex PCR, and the TCRdb table lists in-frame clones only, not all of them. This sample carries around 30,000 clones, with 2.5% to 3.5% going to the ten biggest clones. This CDR3 is built from 16 residues. Germline V lookup: CDR1 KGHSH, CDR2 LQKENI. Of note for this clone: The CDR3 goes on 3 residues after the read ends, and that part is filled in from the germline J gene.

V is TRBV18 and J is TRBJ1-2, with D possibly matching TRBD1 (6 bases). This clonotype was sampled from a woman between 18 and 75 years old with a cervical HPV16 infection that either progressed to CIN3+ or cleared (not recorded which). What was sequenced was blood buffy coat. Partial CDR3 DNA: TGTGCCAGCTCACTTTCCGGGGGGCAAGCCACAGATACC. Translated, it gives CASSLSGGQATDT. The full CDR3 is CASSLSGGQATDTYTF.